The source of this TCR beta chain is a study of blood T cells in healthy people across ages. A second PCR of roughly 7 to 11 cycles used a sample-barcoded 5' primer and a J-beta primer mix. TCRdb re-called the 5' RACE reads through MiXCR, storing one row per CDR3 protein. This table has approximately 810,000 distinct CDR3 sequences, about 28% appearing once. They isolated at least 6.5 million PBMCs from each sample. J gave up 5 bases and V 3 bases, and 12 bases lay outside the gene matches. The length of the CDR3 is 16 residues. The germline V gene encodes CDR1 MNHEY and CDR2 SVGEGT. This clonotype occurred many times.

The sequenced material came from blood. The gene calls are TRBV6-2 or TRBV6-3 and TRBJ1-1, with 7 nucleotides matching TRBD1. This receptor was identified in a woman older than 75 in good health. The CDR3 is CASSYRSGTVETEAFF. The CDR3 coding sequence is TGTGCCAGCAGTTATCGGTCCGGGACAGTTGAGACTGAAGCTTTCTTT.